This is a list of T cell receptor beta chains from one sample in a study of blood T cell repertoires in COVID-19. Using immunoSEQ multiplex PCR, the repertoire was profiled, and TCRdb retains in-frame clones only, with some absent. The sample has around 150,000 clones, approximately 95% seen once. The sample comprised peripheral blood. These receptors originate from a woman in her fifties or sixties with acute or convalescent COVID-19. Each CDR3 is given with its conserved first and last residue. The D gene is left open where the match is weak. Rows may omit the clone size; those that give it use once, few, many or a size class.

v_gene,d_gene,abundance,j_gene,CDR3aa,CDR3nt
TRBV7-6,.,.,TRBJ1-6,CASSVGGLNSPLHF,TGTGCCAGCAGCGTGGGGGGGCTTAATTCACCCCTCCACTTT
TRBV14,.,.,TRBJ2-1,CASSRQLTGDNEQFF,TGTGCCAGCAGCAGGCAGTTAACGGGAGACAATGAGCAGTTCTTC
TRBV2,.,once,TRBJ1-2,CASSLGRTGGYTF,TGTGCCAGCAGTTTAGGCAGGACGGGAGGCTACACCTTC
TRBV5-6,.,.,TRBJ2-3,CASSLGDRLRTTQYF,TGTGCCAGCAGCTTGGGAGACAGGCTCCGTACCACGCAGTATTTT
TRBV12-3/TRBV12-4,TRBD1,.,TRBJ1-2,CASSSPGGYGYTF,TGTGCCAGCAGTTCCCCAGGGGGCTATGGCTACACCTTC
TRBV28,TRBD2,.,TRBJ2-2,CATAPLLAGGLTGELFF,TGTGCCACAGCCCCCTTACTAGCGGGAGGTCTTACCGGGGAGCTGTTTTTT
TRBV27,.,.,TRBJ2-1,CASSSAGTQQFF,TGTGCCAGCAGTTCAGCCGGGACACAGCAGTTCTTC
TRBV11-1,TRBD1,.,TRBJ1-1,CASSSGQGRTTEAFF,TGTGCCAGCAGCTCGGGACAGGGAAGGACCACTGAAGCTTTCTTT
TRBV3-1/TRBV3-2,.,.,TRBJ1-3,CASSPLGGFGGNTIYF,TGTGCCAGCAGCCCCCTTGGGGGCTTCGGTGGAAACACCATATATTTT
TRBV28,TRBD1,.,TRBJ1-5,CASSSGQGSNQPQHF,TGTGCCAGCAGTTCCGGACAGGGAAGCAATCAGCCCCAGCATTTT
TRBV5-6,TRBD1,.,TRBJ1-2,CASSFTYRGSFAYTF,TGTGCCAGCAGTTTTACCTACAGGGGTTCTTTCGCCTACACCTTC
TRBV18,TRBD1,.,TRBJ1-6,CASSQGQGPYNSPLHF,TGTGCCAGCTCCCAGGGACAGGGGCCGTATAATTCACCCCTCCACTTT
TRBV4-3,.,once,TRBJ2-1,CASSQARTLYNEQFF,TGCGCCAGCAGCCAAGCCCGGACACTTTACAATGAGCAGTTCTTC
TRBV12-5,.,.,TRBJ2-2,CASGWVAGGTGELFF,TGTGCTAGTGGCTGGGTCGCAGGAGGGACCGGGGAGCTGTTTTTT
TRBV7-8,.,.,TRBJ1-1,CASSFNGVREVGTEAFF,TGTGCCAGCAGCTTCAACGGGGTAAGGGAAGTGGGCACTGAAGCTTTCTTT
TRBV9,.,.,TRBJ1-1,CASSVAGRNTEAFF,TGTGCCAGCAGCGTAGCTGGCCGTAACACTGAAGCTTTCTTT
TRBV9,.,.,TRBJ1-2,CASSARREGGYTF,TGTGCCAGCAGCGCCAGACGTGAGGGAGGCTACACCTTC
TRBV27,.,once,TRBJ1-2,CASSFFQGNGYTF,TGTGCCAGCAGTTTTTTCCAGGGAAATGGCTACACCTTC
TRBV2,.,.,TRBJ1-6,CASSVEGPDSPLHF,TGTGCCAGCAGTGTAGAGGGTCCGGATTCACCCCTCCACTTT
TRBV3-1/TRBV3-2,.,.,TRBJ2-7,CASSQDPYEQYF,TGTGCCAGCAGCCAAGATCCGTACGAGCAGTACTTC
TRBV7-8,.,.,TRBJ2-7,CASSPRRAAYEQYF,TGTGCCAGCAGCCCCAGACGAGCGGCCTACGAGCAGTACTTC
TRBV18,.,.,TRBJ2-4,CASSPPGRERSRNIQYF,TGTGCCAGCTCACCACCGGGGCGGGAAAGGTCAAGGAACATTCAGTACTTC
TRBV6-6,TRBD1,.,TRBJ2-3,CASSPGQFAADTQYF,TGTGCCAGCAGCCCGGGACAGTTTGCCGCAGATACGCAGTATTTT
TRBV18,TRBD1,.,TRBJ2-1,CASSLRGQGDTYNEQFF,TGTGCCAGCTCGCTCCGGGGACAGGGGGACACGTACAATGAGCAGTTCTTC
TRBV5-1,TRBD1,.,TRBJ2-2,CASSPAGTANTGELFF,TGCGCCAGCAGCCCCGCCGGGACAGCGAACACCGGGGAGCTGTTTTTT
TRBV6-5,.,once,TRBJ1-5,CASSYSQGNQPQHF,TGTGCCAGCAGTTACTCACAGGGAAATCAGCCCCAGCATTTT
TRBV28,TRBD2,.,TRBJ2-5,CASSSQTSPGLASETQYF,TGTGCCAGCAGTTCACAAACTTCACCGGGACTAGCAAGCGAGACCCAGTACTTC
TRBV30,.,.,TRBJ1-1,CAWSLPGFTEAFF,TGTGCCTGGAGTCTTCCGGGGTTCACTGAAGCTTTCTTT
TRBV27,.,.,TRBJ2-5,CASSPPGWQETQYF,TGTGCCAGCAGTCCCCCCGGGTGGCAAGAGACCCAGTACTTC
TRBV2,.,.,TRBJ1-1,CASTAGGPNTEAFF,TGTGCCAGCACTGCGGGCGGACCGAACACTGAAGCTTTCTTT
TRBV7-9,.,.,TRBJ1-2,CASSLGASHGYTF,TGTGCCAGCAGCCTTGGGGCAAGCCATGGCTACACCTTC